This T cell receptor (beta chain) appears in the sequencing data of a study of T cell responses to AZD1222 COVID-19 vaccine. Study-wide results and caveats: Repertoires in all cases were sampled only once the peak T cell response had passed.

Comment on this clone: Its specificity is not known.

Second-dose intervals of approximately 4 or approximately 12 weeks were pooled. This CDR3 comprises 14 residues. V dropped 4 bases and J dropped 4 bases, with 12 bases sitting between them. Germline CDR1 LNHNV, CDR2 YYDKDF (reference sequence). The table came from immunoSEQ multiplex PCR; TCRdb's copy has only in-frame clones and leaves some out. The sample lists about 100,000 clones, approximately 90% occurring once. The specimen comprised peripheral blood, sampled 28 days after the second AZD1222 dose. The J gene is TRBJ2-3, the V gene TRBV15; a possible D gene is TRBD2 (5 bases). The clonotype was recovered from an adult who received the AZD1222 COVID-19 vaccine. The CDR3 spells CATSTGGSADTQYF. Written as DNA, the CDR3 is TGTGCCACCAGCACAGGAGGATCCGCAGATACGCAGTATTTT.